This TCR beta chain was retrieved from a study of healthy donors' naive CD4 and CD8 T cells. Study results and limitations: Positive CDR3 charge linked to CD4+ cells, negative to CD8+ cells.

Comment on this clonotype: Its antigen remains unknown.

A linear amplification protocol produced the TCR libraries from 500 ng of total RNA. TCRdb reprocessed the reads with MiXCR, giving one entry per CDR3 protein. Among approximately 180,000 distinct CDR3 sequences listed, about 76% were seen once. Germline V CDR1 and CDR2: SQVTM, ANQGSEA. This CDR3 spans 12 amino acids. Trimming removed 6 bases at V and 7 bases at J, with 13 bases between. Sorting defined naive CD4+ as CD4+CD8-CD45RO-CD45RA+ and naive CD8+ as CD8+CD4-CD45RA+CD27bright. This sequence originates from a pool of human donors in good health; the sample pools cells from several healthy donors. V usage is TRBV29-1 and J usage is TRBJ2-1; D is tentatively TRBD1 or TRBD2 (5 bases each). Sequenced material: naive CD4+ and CD8+ T cells sorted from blood, pooled from several donors. The CDR3 reads CSVRAGSNEQFF. For the CDR3, the DNA is TGCAGCGTACGGGCAGGGAGTAATGAGCAGTTCTTC.